Following are 21 T cell receptor beta chains from one sample sequenced in a study of T cells after yellow fever vaccination. TCRdb passed the 5' RACE reads through MiXCR, listing each CDR3 protein once. The sample holds fewer than 400,000 distinct CDR3 sequences, roughly 6.1% seen once. The material was PBMCs, obtained 5 days after the yellow fever booster vaccination. The receptors were sampled from a man aged 30-40 years who received the YFV17D yellow fever vaccine.

V and J are TRBV20-1 and TRBJ2-3; 9 bases fit TRBD1. V shed 6 bases and J 6 bases; nucleotides not matched to a gene: 7. Germline V gene sequence: CDR1 DFQATT, CDR2 SNEGSKA (reference sequence). This CDR3 spans 13 amino acids. For the CDR3, the DNA is TGCAGTGCCGAGGGACAGGGACGTGATACGCAGTATTTT. Its translation: CSAEGQGRDTQYF.

This clonotype was detected a few times. This sequence joins TRBV5-1 and TRBJ1-4; TRBD1 is a possible D gene (6 bases). CDR3 length: 15 amino acids. V lost 3 bases, J lost 6 bases, and 15 bases lay in between. The germline V gene has CDR1 SGHRS and CDR2 YFSETQ. For the CDR3, the DNA is TGCGCCAGCAGCTGGGAGGACAGTACCTATGAAAAACTGTTTTTT. Protein: CASSWEDSTYEKLFF.

This clonotype was picked up many times. This chain links TRBV4-3 with TRBJ2-1; TRBD2 matches 10 bases. The V gene's germline CDR1 is LGHNA and CDR2 YSLEER. The CDR3 runs to 19 residues. Losses at the gene ends were 2 bases for V and 4 bases for J; bases not matched to a gene: 14. CDR3 sequence: CASSQQGSGAGGEYNEQFF. CDR3 nucleotides: TGCGCCAGCAGCCAACAGGGTAGCGGAGCGGGGGGGGAATACAATGAGCAGTTCTTC.

The V and J genes are TRBV5-1 and TRBJ1-4; 8 bases line up with TRBD1. Trimming cost V 1 base and J 4 bases; bases outside gene matches: 6. Looked up from germline, CDR1 is SGHRS and CDR2 is YFSETQ. This CDR3 has 16 amino acids. CDR3: CASSLQSTGDNEKLFF. CDR3 sequence (DNA): TGCGCCAGCAGCTTGCAATCGACAGGGGATAATGAAAAACTGTTTTTT.

This clonotype has at least ten counts. The chain has TRBV7-2 and TRBJ2-5, with 9 bases that match TRBD1. The CDR3 is made up of 14 amino acids. Trimming took 5 bases from V and 5 from J; bases not matched to a gene: 6. The germline gives CDR1 SGHTA, CDR2 FQGNSA. CDR3 coding DNA: TGTGCCAGCAGCACTACAGGGGGCGCGGAGACCCAGTACTTC. It translates to CASSTTGGAETQYF.

There are a few counts of this clonotype. The rearrangement uses TRBV18 and TRBJ2-1, with 10 bases identical to TRBD2. CDR1 and CDR2 from the germline V gene are KGHSH and LQKENI. With V trimmed by 3 bases and J by 5 bases, 4 bases remained unmatched. CDR3 length: 15 residues. The DNA of the CDR3 is TGTGCCAGCTCACCTCCTAGCGGGGGAAACAATGAGCAGTTCTTC. Its protein product is CASSPPSGGNNEQFF.

This chain connects TRBV7-2 to TRBJ2-2, with a tentative D call TRBD1 (6 bases). CDR3 size: 14 residues. CDR1 and CDR2 from the germline V gene are SGHTA and FQGNSA. V was pared by 5 bases and J by 6 bases, with 13 bases between. CDR3 nucleotides: TGTGCCAGCAGCGTGTCTCCAGGGGCCGGGGAGCTGTTTTTT. It translates to CASSVSPGAGELFF.

In this sample, this clonotype turned up many times. The rearrangement links TRBV5-4 to TRBJ2-1; 10 nucleotides line up with TRBD1. Germline-derived CDR1 and CDR2 are SGHNT and YYREEE (reference sequence). The CDR3 covers 15 residues. The junction had 8 bases not matched to a gene; V was cut back by 4 bases and J by 7 bases. CDR3 sequence: CASSPGQGFWNEQFF. The CDR3 bases are TGTGCCAGCAGCCCGGGACAGGGGTTTTGGAATGAGCAGTTCTTC.

This clonotype was seen many times. The CDR3 bases are TGCGCCAGCAGCTTGGCAGCTATTTCAGAGGATACGCAGTATTTT. It translates to CASSLAAISEDTQYF. The chain has TRBV5-1 and TRBJ2-3; D is unclear. The germline V gene has CDR1 SGHRS and CDR2 YFSETQ. CDR3 length: 15 residues. Between the trimmed V and J ends, which lost 0 bases and 6 bases, there was a span of 14 bases.

This clonotype showed up many times. The V and J genes are TRBV20-1 and TRBJ2-1; D remains unclear. The CDR3 covers 13 residues. The V end lost 1 base, the J end lost 3 bases, and 7 bases lay between the germline ends. The V gene's germline CDR1 is DFQATT and CDR2 SNEGSKA (reference sequence). CDR3 sequence reads: CSARGFNYNEQFF. In DNA, the CDR3 is TGCAGTGCTAGAGGCTTTAACTACAATGAGCAGTTCTTC.

The chain links TRBV20-1 to TRBJ2-1; possibly TRBD2 for D (5 bases). The germline gives CDR1 DFQATT, CDR2 SNEGSKA (reference sequence). Trimming stripped 5 bases from V and 7 bases from J, with 18 bases between. The CDR3 runs to 14 residues. CDR3 loop: CSAHLALPVNEQFF. In DNA, the CDR3 is TGCAGTGCTCATCTAGCTCTCCCGGTAAATGAGCAGTTCTTC.

This clonotype has a count of ten or more. The gene calls are TRBV7-2 and TRBJ2-7; 7 nucleotides line up with TRBD1. V was pared by 5 bases and J by 7 bases, with 5 bases of the junction left unmatched. From germline, CDR1 is SGHTA and CDR2 FQGNSA. This CDR3 spans 12 amino acids. The chain's CDR3 is CASSATGQEQYF. Written as DNA, the CDR3 is TGTGCCAGCAGCGCGACAGGGCAAGAGCAGTACTTC.

In this sample, this clonotype turned up many times. This chain connects TRBV30 to TRBJ2-1; D not resolved. Per germline, CDR1 GTSNPN and CDR2 SVGIG (reference sequence). CDR3 length equals 13 residues. The ends were cut back, 1 base at V and 7 bases at J, with 11 bases in the middle. Here the CDR3 DNA reads TGTGCCTGGAGTGGCACTGATGGGAATGAGCAGTTCTTC. It specifies CAWSGTDGNEQFF.

This clonotype came up many times. This rearrangement joins TRBV12-3 or TRBV12-4 to TRBJ2-7; possible D gene TRBD2, 6 bases. The CDR3 runs 14 residues. V was pared by 3 bases and J by 0 bases, with 9 bases between. CDR3 in amino acids: CASSFRGGSYEQYF. The DNA of the CDR3 is TGTGCCAGCAGTTTCCGGGGAGGCTCCTACGAGCAGTACTTC.

This clonotype was seen repeatedly, ten times or more. This chain uses TRBV7-2 with TRBJ2-1, with D unclear. The V gene's germline CDR1 is SGHTA and CDR2 FQGNSA. V shed 7 bases and J shed 7 bases, with 23 bases lying between them. The CDR3 is 16 residues long. The CDR3 DNA is TGTGCCAGCACCAGTAATAGGGTCGGGTTTTGGAATGAGCAGTTCTTC. Translation: CASTSNRVGFWNEQFF.

V is TRBV29-1 and J is TRBJ1-2; D call uncertain. V was cut by 5 bases and J by 4 bases, with 11 bases left in between. Germline V CDR1 and CDR2: SQVTM, ANQGSEA. The CDR3 consists of 12 residues. The CDR3 reads CSVSEGSYGYTF. The CDR3 region has the DNA TGCAGCGTTTCCGAGGGCAGCTATGGCTACACCTTC.

Remarks on this clonotype: The final CDR3 position lacks the conserved phenylalanine or tryptophan, pointing to a likely read error. The DNA is omitted, as the CDR3 cannot be located on it reliably, and the CDR3 follows TCRdb's listing. This chain links TRBV12-3 or TRBV12-4 with TRBJ1-5. The CDR3 extends over 11 residues, inclusive of both ends. The CDR3 sequence is CASSQTGPPIL.

This clonotype was counted many times. The chain employs TRBV27 and TRBJ2-1, with TRBD1 as a possible D gene (5 bases). The V end was cut by 2 bases, the J end by 6 bases, with 8 bases between. The CDR3 extends over 13 amino acids. Germline V gene data show CDR1 as MNHEY and CDR2 as SMNVEV (reference sequence). CDR3 sequence (DNA): TGTGCCAGCAGTTTAGTAGGGGCCAATGAGCAGTTCTTC. Translated, it gives CASSLVGANEQFF.

V gene TRBV27 combines with J gene TRBJ2-1; tentative D call: TRBD2 (6 bases). Trimming cost V 7 bases and J 5 bases, with 24 bases left between them. Germline CDR1 reads MNHEY; CDR2 reads SMNVEV (reference sequence). The CDR3 contains 17 residues. The CDR3 DNA reads TGTGCCAGCATGAGCCCAGGAGGGGCCCAGATAGACAATGAGCAGTTCTTC. Translation gives CASMSPGGAQIDNEQFF.

This clonotype was observed many times. The chain uses TRBV10-1 and TRBJ2-2; no definite D call. The germline V gene encodes CDR1 WNHNN and CDR2 SYGVQD (reference sequence). The ends were cut back, 2 bases at V and 0 bases at J, with 10 bases in the middle. This CDR3 is built from 16 residues. The DNA for the CDR3 is TGCGCCAGCAGTGAGCAACTGCCCCCGAACACCGGGGAGCTGTTTTTT. Translating gives CASSEQLPPNTGELFF.

A few counts support this clonotype. This chain links TRBV5-1 with TRBJ2-6, with a possible D match to TRBD1 (6 bases). V lost 6 bases, J lost 4 bases, and 20 bases lay in between. CDR1 is SGHRS and CDR2 is YFSETQ in the germline V gene. The CDR3 has 17 residues. CDR3 residues: CASNPFPPGAGANVLTF. CDR3 DNA: TGCGCCAGCAATCCCTTCCCTCCAGGGGCGGGGGCCAACGTCCTGACTTTC.